Listed here is a single T cell receptor (beta chain). Its antigen is not identified. The authors ran a second PCR of 7 to 11 cycles using a sample-barcoded 5' primer and a J-beta primer mix. With 12 random nucleotides, a template-switch adaptor tagged each individual cDNA molecule. TCRdb re-derived calls from the 5' RACE reads in MiXCR, one entry per CDR3 protein. Among 700,000 or so distinct CDR3 sequences, 22% were seen once, and the ten largest hold around a fifth. The source of the sample is a study of blood T cells in healthy people across ages. Germline assignment: CDR1 DFQATT and CDR2 SNEGSKA (reference sequence). The CDR3 is made up of 14 amino acids. Trimming removed 6 bases from V and 4 bases from J, with 19 bases in between. Regarding the study as a whole: In long-lived donors, naive CD4+ cell counts and diversity exceeded those of aged donors. Naive T cell percentage and TCR beta diversity correlated strongly.

Every sample had a minimum of 6.5 million PBMCs isolated. The sequencing input was blood. The chain employs TRBV20-1 and TRBJ2-7; D may correspond to TRBD1 or TRBD2 (6 bases each). This TCR came from a man in his 70s in good health. DNA for the CDR3: TGCAGTGCACGAGGAGGGGGTACAGGGTACGAGCAGTACTTC. Its protein product is CSARGGGTGYEQYF.